This T cell receptor (beta chain) is from a study of T cells in Graves' hyperthyroidism and ophthalmopathy. Unmatched junction bases numbered 7, after V lost 6 bases and J lost 1 base. The CDR3 is 15 residues long. From germline, CDR1 is SGHRS and CDR2 YFSETQ. Reasons for excluding patients were uncontrolled infection, other autoimmune disease, pregnancy or lactation. The CDR3 regions of TCR beta were amplified from RNA transcripts. First-round RT-PCR of the TCR CDR3 relied on the HTBI primer set. TCRdb independently ran MiXCR on the multiplex PCR reads; one entry per CDR3 protein. Of roughly 700,000 distinct CDR3 sequences listed, 15% to 20% are singletons.

V is TRBV5-1 and J is TRBJ1-1, with 9 nucleotides matching TRBD1. The material sequenced was blood. This receptor was identified in a man aged 50 to 60 with Graves' hyperthyroidism. The CDR3 protein is CASTAGTGPNTEAFF. CDR3 DNA: TGCGCCAGCACTGCCGGGACAGGGCCGAACACTGAAGCTTTCTTT.